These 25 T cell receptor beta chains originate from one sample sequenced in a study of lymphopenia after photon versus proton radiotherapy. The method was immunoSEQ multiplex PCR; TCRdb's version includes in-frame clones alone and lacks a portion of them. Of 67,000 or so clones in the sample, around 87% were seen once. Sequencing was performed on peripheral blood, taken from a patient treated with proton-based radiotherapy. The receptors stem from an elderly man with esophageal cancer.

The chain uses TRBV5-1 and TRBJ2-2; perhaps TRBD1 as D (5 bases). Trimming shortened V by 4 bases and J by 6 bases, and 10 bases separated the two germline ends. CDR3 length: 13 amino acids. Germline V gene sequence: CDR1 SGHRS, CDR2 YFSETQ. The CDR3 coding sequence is TGCGCCAGCAGCCTACAGGCCCCCGGGGAGCTGTTTTTT. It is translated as CASSLQAPGELFF.

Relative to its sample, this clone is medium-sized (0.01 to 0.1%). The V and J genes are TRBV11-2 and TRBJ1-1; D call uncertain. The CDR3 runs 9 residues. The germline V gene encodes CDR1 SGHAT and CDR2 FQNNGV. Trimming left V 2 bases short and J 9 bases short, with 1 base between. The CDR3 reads CASSLQAFF. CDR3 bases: TGTGCCAGCAGCTTACAAGCTTTCTTT.

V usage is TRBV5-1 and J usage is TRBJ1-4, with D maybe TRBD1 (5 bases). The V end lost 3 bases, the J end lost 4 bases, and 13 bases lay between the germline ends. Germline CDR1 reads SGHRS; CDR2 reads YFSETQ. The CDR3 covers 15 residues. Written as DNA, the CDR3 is TGCGCCAGCAGCTCCCCGGGGGACGGTAATGAAAAACTGTTTTTT. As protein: CASSSPGDGNEKLFF.

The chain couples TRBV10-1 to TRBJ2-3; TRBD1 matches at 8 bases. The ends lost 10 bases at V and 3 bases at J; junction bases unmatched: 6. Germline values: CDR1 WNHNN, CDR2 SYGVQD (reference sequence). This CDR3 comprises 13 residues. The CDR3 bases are TGCGCCACGGCCCAGGGGGCGACAGATACGCAGTATTTT. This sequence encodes CATAQGATDTQYF.

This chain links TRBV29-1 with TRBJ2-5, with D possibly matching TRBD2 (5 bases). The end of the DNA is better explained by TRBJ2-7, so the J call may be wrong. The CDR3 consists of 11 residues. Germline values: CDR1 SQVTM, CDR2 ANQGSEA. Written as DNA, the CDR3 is TGCAGCGTTTTAGAGGGCTACGAGCAGTACTTC. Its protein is CSVLEGYEQYF.

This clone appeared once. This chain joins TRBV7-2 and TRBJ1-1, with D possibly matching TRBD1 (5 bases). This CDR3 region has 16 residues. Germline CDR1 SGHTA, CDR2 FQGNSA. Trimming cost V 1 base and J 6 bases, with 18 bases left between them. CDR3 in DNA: TGTGCCAGCAGCTTAGGAGGGGCCCTAAGGGCGGCTGAAGCTTTCTTT. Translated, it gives CASSLGGALRAAEAFF.

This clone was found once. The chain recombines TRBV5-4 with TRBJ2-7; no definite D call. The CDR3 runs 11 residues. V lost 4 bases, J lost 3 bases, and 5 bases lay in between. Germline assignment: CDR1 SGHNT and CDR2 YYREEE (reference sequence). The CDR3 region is CASSLNYEQYF. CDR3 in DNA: TGTGCCAGCAGCCTAAACTACGAGCAGTACTTC.

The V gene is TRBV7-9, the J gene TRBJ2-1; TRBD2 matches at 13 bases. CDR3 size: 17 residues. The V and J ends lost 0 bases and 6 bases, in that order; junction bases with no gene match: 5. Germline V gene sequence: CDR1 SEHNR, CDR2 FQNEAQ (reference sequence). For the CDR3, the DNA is TGTGCCAGCAGCTTAGCTGGGACTAGCGGGGTTAGCAATGAGCAGTTCTTC. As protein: CASSLAGTSGVSNEQFF.

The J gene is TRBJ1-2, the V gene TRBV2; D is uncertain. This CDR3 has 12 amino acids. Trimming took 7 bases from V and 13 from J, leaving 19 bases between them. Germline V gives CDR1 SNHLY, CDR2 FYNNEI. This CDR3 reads CASTVGRNPTTF. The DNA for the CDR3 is TGTGCCAGCACTGTAGGGCGGAACCCTACCACCTTC.

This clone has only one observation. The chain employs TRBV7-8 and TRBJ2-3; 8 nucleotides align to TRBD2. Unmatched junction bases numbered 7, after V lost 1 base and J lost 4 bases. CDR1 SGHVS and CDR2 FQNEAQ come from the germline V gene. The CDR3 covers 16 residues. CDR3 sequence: CASSLDTGGQADTQYF. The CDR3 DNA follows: TGTGCCAGCAGCTTAGATACGGGGGGGCAGGCAGATACGCAGTATTTT.

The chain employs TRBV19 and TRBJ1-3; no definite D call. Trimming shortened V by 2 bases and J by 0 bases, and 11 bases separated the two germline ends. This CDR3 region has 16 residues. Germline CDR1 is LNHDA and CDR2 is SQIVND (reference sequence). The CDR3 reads CASSIIGGSSGNTIYF. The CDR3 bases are TGTGCCAGTAGTATAATAGGTGGGAGCTCTGGAAACACCATATATTTT.

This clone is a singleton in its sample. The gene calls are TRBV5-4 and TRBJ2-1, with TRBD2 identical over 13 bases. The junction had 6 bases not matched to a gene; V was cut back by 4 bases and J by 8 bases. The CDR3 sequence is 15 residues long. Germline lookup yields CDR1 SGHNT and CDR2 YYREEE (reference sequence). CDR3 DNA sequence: TGTGCCAGCAGCGACGGGACTAGCGGGATCGATGAGCAGTTCTTC. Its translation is CASSDGTSGIDEQFF.

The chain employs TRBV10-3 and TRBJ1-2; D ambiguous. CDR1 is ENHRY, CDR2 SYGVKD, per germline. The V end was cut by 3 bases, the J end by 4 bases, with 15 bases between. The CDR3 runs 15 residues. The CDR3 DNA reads TGTGCCATCAGTGACCCCGGAAAACGGAGCTATGGCTACACCTTC. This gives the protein CAISDPGKRSYGYTF.

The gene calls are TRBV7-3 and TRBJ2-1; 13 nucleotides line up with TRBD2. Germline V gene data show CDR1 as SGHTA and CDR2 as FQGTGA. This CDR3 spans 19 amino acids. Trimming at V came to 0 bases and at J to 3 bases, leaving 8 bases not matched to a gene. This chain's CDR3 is CASSLTFLGLAGNYNEQFF. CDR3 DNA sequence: TGTGCCAGCAGCTTAACTTTTTTGGGACTAGCGGGGAACTACAATGAGCAGTTCTTC.

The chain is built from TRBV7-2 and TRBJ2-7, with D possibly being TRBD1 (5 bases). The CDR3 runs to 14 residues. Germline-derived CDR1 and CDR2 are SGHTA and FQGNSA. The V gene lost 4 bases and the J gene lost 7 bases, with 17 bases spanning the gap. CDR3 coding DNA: TGTGCCAGCAGCTGGGCGCCAGGGTCTTGGGAGCAGTACTTC. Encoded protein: CASSWAPGSWEQYF.

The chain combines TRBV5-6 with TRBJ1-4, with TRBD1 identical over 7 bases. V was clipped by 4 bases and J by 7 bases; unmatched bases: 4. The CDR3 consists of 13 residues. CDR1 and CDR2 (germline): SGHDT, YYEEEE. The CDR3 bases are TGTGCCAGCAGCCGACAGGGTCGTGAAAAACTGTTTTTT. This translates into CASSRQGREKLFF. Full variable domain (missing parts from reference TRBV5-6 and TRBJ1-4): DAGVTQSPTHLIKTRGQQVTLRCSPKSGHDTVSWYQQALGQGPQFIFQYYEEEERQRGNFPDRFSGHQFPNYSSELNVNALLLGDSALYLCASSRQGREKLFFGSGTQLSVL.

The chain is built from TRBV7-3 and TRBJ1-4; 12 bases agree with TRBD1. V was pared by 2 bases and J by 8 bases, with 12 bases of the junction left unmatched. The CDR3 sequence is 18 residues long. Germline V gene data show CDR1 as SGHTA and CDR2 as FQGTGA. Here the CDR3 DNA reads TGTGCCAGCAGCTTATACCCCTCTGGGACAGGGGGCGGGGAAAAACTGTTTTTT. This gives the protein CASSLYPSGTGGGEKLFF.

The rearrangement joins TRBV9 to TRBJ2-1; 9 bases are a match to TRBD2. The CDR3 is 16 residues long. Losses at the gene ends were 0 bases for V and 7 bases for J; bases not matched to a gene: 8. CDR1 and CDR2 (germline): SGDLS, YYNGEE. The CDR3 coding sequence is TGTGCCAGCAGCGTAGTAGGGCTAGCGGGAACGAATGAGCAGTTCTTC. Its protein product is CASSVVGLAGTNEQFF.

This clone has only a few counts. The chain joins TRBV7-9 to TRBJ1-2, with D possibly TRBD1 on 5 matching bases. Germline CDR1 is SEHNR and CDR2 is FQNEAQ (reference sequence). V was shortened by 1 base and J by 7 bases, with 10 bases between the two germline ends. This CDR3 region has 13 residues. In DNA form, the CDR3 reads TGTGCCAGCAGCTTAGGACAGACGGGTGGCTACACCTTC. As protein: CASSLGQTGGYTF.

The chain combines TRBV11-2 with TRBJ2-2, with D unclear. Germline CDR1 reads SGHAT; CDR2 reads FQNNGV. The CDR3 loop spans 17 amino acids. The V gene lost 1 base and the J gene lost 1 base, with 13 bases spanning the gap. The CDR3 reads CASSLGVWTGNTGELFF. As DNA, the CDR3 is TGTGCCAGCAGCTTAGGAGTTTGGACGGGGAACACCGGGGAGCTGTTTTTT.

CDR3 DNA sequence: TGCGCCAGCAGCTTGGCCTCCGGGACCTCTGGAAACACCATATATTTT. The encoded protein is CASSLASGTSGNTIYF. The chain couples TRBV5-1 to TRBJ1-3; maybe TRBD1 (5 bases). V was shortened by 0 bases and J by 0 bases, with 10 bases between the two germline ends. The V gene's germline CDR1 is SGHRS and CDR2 YFSETQ. This CDR3 region has 16 residues.

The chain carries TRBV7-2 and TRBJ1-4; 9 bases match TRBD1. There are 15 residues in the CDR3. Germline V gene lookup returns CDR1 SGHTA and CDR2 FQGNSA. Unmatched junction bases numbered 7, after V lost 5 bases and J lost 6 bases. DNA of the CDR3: TGTGCCAGCAGCATTGACAGGGGGAGCGATGAAAAACTGTTTTTT. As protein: CASSIDRGSDEKLFF.

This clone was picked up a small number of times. The CDR3 DNA sequence: TGTGCCAGTAGTCAACAGGTCACCCGCTCCTACAATGAGCAGTTCTTC. This gives the protein CASSQQVTRSYNEQFF. The gene calls are TRBV19 and TRBJ2-1, with D tentatively TRBD1 (5 bases). From germline, CDR1 is LNHDA and CDR2 SQIVND (reference sequence). This CDR3 region has 16 residues. The V and J ends lost 5 bases and 0 bases respectively, with 14 bases between them.

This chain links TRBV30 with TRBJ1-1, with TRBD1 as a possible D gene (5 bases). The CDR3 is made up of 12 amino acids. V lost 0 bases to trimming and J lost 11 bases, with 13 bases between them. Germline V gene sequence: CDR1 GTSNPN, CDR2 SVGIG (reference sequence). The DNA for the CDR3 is TGTGCCTGGAGTGTAATCCGGGGGAGGGCTTTCTTT. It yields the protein CAWSVIRGRAFF.

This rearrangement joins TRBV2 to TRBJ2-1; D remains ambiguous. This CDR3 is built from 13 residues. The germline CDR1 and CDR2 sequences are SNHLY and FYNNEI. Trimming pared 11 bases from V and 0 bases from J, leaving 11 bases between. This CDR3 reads CAGKMSSYNEQFF. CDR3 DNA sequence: TGTGCCGGGAAGATGAGCTCCTACAATGAGCAGTTCTTC.